Below, 22 T cell receptor beta chains from the same sample are listed, as sequenced in a study of beta chain features in type 1 diabetes. Sequencing targeted expressed TCRB transcripts, as all isolated RNA had been reverse transcribed. Measured with immunoSEQ multiplex PCR; TCRdb has only the in-frame clones, and not every one. Of hundreds of thousands of clones listed, about a sixth were seen once; the top ten hold about 0.086%. The sequenced sample consisted of naive CD4+ T cells from blood. These receptors came from a man aged 18 to 35 in good health.

The rearrangement uses TRBV7-3 and TRBJ1-6; no firm D call. From germline, CDR1 is SGHTA and CDR2 FQGTGA. The V and J ends lost 0 bases and 7 bases respectively, with 7 bases between them. The CDR3 loop spans 14 amino acids. The CDR3 is CASSLTGRNSPLHF. The CDR3 region has the DNA TGTGCCAGCAGCTTAACCGGCCGGAATTCACCCCTCCACTTT.

The V gene is TRBV19, the J gene TRBJ2-7; 9 bases map to TRBD1. The V segment lost 6 bases and the J segment 6 bases; nucleotides outside the gene matches: 12. Germline V CDR1 and CDR2: LNHDA, SQIVND (reference sequence). The CDR3 runs 15 residues. The CDR3 loop is CASSQAGGQGSEQYF. The CDR3 coding sequence is TGTGCCAGTAGCCAAGCCGGTGGACAGGGGAGCGAGCAGTACTTC.

This chain connects TRBV7-6 to TRBJ2-7, with D possibly TRBD2 on 5 matching bases. The germline CDR1 and CDR2 sequences are SGHVS and FNYEAQ. Deletions cut 5 bases from V and 1 base from J, with 21 bases between. CDR3 length: 17 amino acids. Here the CDR3 DNA reads TGTGCCAGCAGCCCCCTCGGGGTAGCCTTCGGGTCCTACGAGCAGTACTTC. Translation: CASSPLGVAFGSYEQYF.

The V and J genes are TRBV7-3 and TRBJ1-1; D unresolved. Germline loops: CDR1 SGHTA, CDR2 FQGTGA. The length of the CDR3 is 13 residues. The ends were cut back, 5 bases at V and 1 base at J, with 8 bases in the middle. The CDR3: CASSPSSNTEAFF. The CDR3 nucleotides are TGTGCCAGCAGCCCCAGTTCGAACACTGAAGCTTTCTTT.

This clone came up a few times. V and J are TRBV14 and TRBJ2-1; D may match TRBD1 or TRBD2 (5 bases each). This CDR3 comprises 15 residues. V gave up 4 bases and J gave up 4 bases, with 14 bases separating them. CDR1 is SGHDN and CDR2 is FVKESK in the germline V gene. Here the CDR3 reads CASSPGTLWYNEQFF. CDR3 nucleotide sequence: TGTGCCAGCAGCCCCGGGACCCTGTGGTACAATGAGCAGTTCTTC.

The V call is TRBV9, the J call TRBJ1-1; D is undetermined. Trimming left V 2 bases short and J 3 bases short, with 26 bases between. The CDR3 totals 19 residues. Germline-derived CDR1 and CDR2 are SGDLS and YYNGEE. CDR3: CASSVRHDVGLRSDTEAFF. CDR3 in DNA: TGTGCCAGCAGCGTTCGACACGACGTGGGGTTGCGGTCGGACACTGAAGCTTTCTTT.

The V call is TRBV30, the J call TRBJ1-1; 9 bases are a match to TRBD1. Germline V gene lookup returns CDR1 GTSNPN and CDR2 SVGIG (reference sequence). V gave up 4 bases and J gave up 1 base; unmatched junction bases: 7. The CDR3 contains 15 residues. In DNA, the CDR3 is TGTGCCTGGACCAGGGACAGGGCCTCGAACACTGAAGCTTTCTTT. This encodes CAWTRDRASNTEAFF.

The chain carries TRBV18 and TRBJ2-5, with D unresolved. Germline V CDR1 and CDR2: KGHSH, LQKENI. The CDR3 spans 12 residues. V lost 6 bases and J 3 bases, leaving 8 bases between the germline ends. The CDR3 region has the DNA TGTGCCAGCTCTGAGAATAAAGAGACCCAGTACTTC. Residues: CASSENKETQYF.

This clone appeared a few times. J is TRBJ2-1 and V is TRBV4-3, with 11 bases lining up with TRBD2. V lost 3 bases to trimming and J lost 4 bases; unmatched junction nucleotides: 11. From germline, CDR1 is LGHNA and CDR2 YSLEER. The CDR3 is made up of 18 amino acids. The CDR3 DNA is TGCGCCAGCAGCCACCTCGGGACTAGCGGAGCCCTTTACAATGAGCAGTTCTTC. Amino acid sequence: CASSHLGTSGALYNEQFF.

A remark on this clone: Different DNA sequences within this sample yield the same CDR3. This chain uses TRBV5-4 with TRBJ1-4; TRBD1 matches 9 bases. The CDR3 runs to 14 residues. Trimming at V came to 4 bases and at J to 8 bases, leaving 6 bases not matched to a gene. In germline, CDR1 is SGHNT, CDR2 YYREEE (reference sequence). Here the CDR3 DNA reads TGTGCCAGCAGCCTCGGACAGGGGAGGGAAAAACTGTTTTTT. This encodes CASSLGQGREKLFF. The entire variable domain, with the rest obtained from reference TRBV5-4 and TRBJ1-4, is as follows: ETGVTQSPTHLIKTRGQQVTLRCSSQSGHNTVSWYQQALGQGPQFIFQYYREEENGRGNFPPRFSGLQFPNYSSELNVNALELDDSALYLCASSLGQGREKLFFGSGTQLSVL.

The chain uses TRBV7-2 and TRBJ1-2; D perhaps matches TRBD1 (6 bases). This CDR3 spans 12 amino acids. Germline V gene sequence: CDR1 SGHTA, CDR2 FQGNSA. The V end was cut by 5 bases, the J end by 10 bases, with 14 bases between. The CDR3 region is CASSLRQAVYTF. In nucleotides, the CDR3 is TGTGCCAGCAGCCTCCGACAGGCCGTCTACACCTTC.

This clone has more than one count but fewer than ten. V gene TRBV29-1 combines with J gene TRBJ1-5; possibly TRBD1 for D (6 bases). Per germline, CDR1 SQVTM and CDR2 ANQGSEA. This CDR3 is built from 15 residues. Trimming took off 8 bases at V and 5 bases at J, with 22 bases between the two ends. CDR3 DNA: TGCAGCCTTGGGCCGGGGGCAGGGGCGCATCAGCCCCAGCATTTT. This codes for CSLGPGAGAHQPQHF.

The chain couples TRBV28 to TRBJ2-3; tentative D call: TRBD1 (5 bases). CDR3 length equals 15 residues. Germline values: CDR1 MDHEN, CDR2 SYDVKM. Trimming shortened V by 6 bases and J by 7 bases, and 20 bases separated the two germline ends. The CDR3 coding sequence is TGTGCCAGCAGCTCCGGCGCGCGGCCAGGGTATACGCAGTATTTT. Its protein product is CASSSGARPGYTQYF. Full variable domain (remainder filled in from reference TRBV28 and TRBJ2-3): DVKVTQSSRYLVKRTGEKVFLECVQDMDHENMFWYRQDPGLGLRLIYFSYDVKMKEKGDIPEGYSVSREKKERFSLILESASTNQTSMYLCASSSGARPGYTQYFGPGTRLTVL.

This clone has only a few counts. The CDR3: CASSLGGRLIPGANVLTF. The CDR3 nucleotides read TGTGCCAGCAGCTTGGGCGGCAGACTAATCCCTGGGGCCAACGTCCTGACTTTC. The rearrangement uses TRBV5-6 and TRBJ2-6, with TRBD2 as a possible D gene (5 bases). Germline V gene sequence: CDR1 SGHDT, CDR2 YYEEEE. Trimming cost V 0 bases and J 2 bases, with 15 bases left between them. This CDR3 is built from 18 residues. The variable domain in full, with the rest retrieved from reference TRBV5-6 and TRBJ2-6, is DAGVTQSPTHLIKTRGQQVTLRCSPKSGHDTVSWYQQALGQGPQFIFQYYEEEERQRGNFPDRFSGHQFPNYSSELNVNALLLGDSALYLCASSLGGRLIPGANVLTFGAGSRLTVL.

This chain's CDR3 is CASSLGARDEQYF. CDR3 DNA sequence: TGTGCCAGCAGCTTAGGGGCCCGGGACGAGCAGTACTTC. V and J are TRBV7-9 and TRBJ2-7; D is ambiguous. Germline assignment: CDR1 SEHNR and CDR2 FQNEAQ (reference sequence). The CDR3 is made up of 13 amino acids. Trimming pared 1 base from V and 5 bases from J, leaving 9 bases between.

This clone was found a few times. The chain employs TRBV25-1 and TRBJ1-4; 8 bases are a match to TRBD1. Trimming took 9 bases from V and 7 from J; bases not matched to a gene: 16. The V gene's germline CDR1 is MGHDK and CDR2 SYGVNS. The CDR3 contains 16 residues. CDR3 sequence: CASPNPEDRGGEKLFF. The CDR3, as DNA: TGTGCCAGTCCAAACCCGGAAGACAGGGGAGGTGAAAAACTGTTTTTT.

V gene TRBV7-2 combines with J gene TRBJ1-4; maybe TRBD1 (5 bases). V was trimmed by 5 bases and J by 5 bases, leaving 15 bases between them. CDR3 size: 15 residues. Germline CDR1 reads SGHTA; CDR2 reads FQGNSA. This CDR3 is CASSRVGARNEKLFF. For the CDR3, the DNA is TGTGCCAGCAGCCGGGTAGGGGCCCGGAATGAAAAACTGTTTTTT.

This clone has just a few counts. The chain carries TRBV7-2 and TRBJ1-5; the D gene is possibly TRBD1 (6 bases). CDR3 size: 14 residues. Germline assignment: CDR1 SGHTA and CDR2 FQGNSA. Trimming left V 4 bases short and J 4 bases short, with 11 bases between. In nucleotides, the CDR3 is TGTGCCAGCAGCTCCGACAGGAGAAATCAGCCCCAGCATTTT. This sequence encodes CASSSDRRNQPQHF.

This CDR3 reads CASRTTGAHEQYF. DNA for the CDR3: TGTGCCAGCAGGACTACAGGGGCCCACGAGCAGTACTTC. The chain has TRBV6-5 and TRBJ2-7, with 7 positions matching TRBD1. Germline lookup yields CDR1 MNHEY and CDR2 SVGAGI. The CDR3 covers 13 residues. J gave up 5 bases and V 6 bases, and 7 bases lay outside the gene matches.

In this sample, this clone turned up a few times. The gene calls are TRBV19 and TRBJ2-3; a possible D gene is TRBD2 (5 bases). Trimming removed 1 base from V and 5 bases from J, with 10 bases in between. From germline, CDR1 is LNHDA and CDR2 SQIVND (reference sequence). The length of the CDR3 is 14 residues. The CDR3 region has the DNA TGTGCCAGTAGTATAGCCGGGGTCCAAGATACGCAGTATTTT. Translating it yields CASSIAGVQDTQYF.

This clone was counted between two and nine times. This chain joins TRBV25-1 and TRBJ2-7; D may be TRBD1 (6 bases). Germline V gives CDR1 MGHDK, CDR2 SYGVNS. Trimming removed 6 bases from V and 2 bases from J, with 11 bases in between. The CDR3 is 13 residues long. This chain's CDR3 is CASRKDSAYEQYF. The CDR3 DNA reads as TGTGCCAGCAGAAAGGACAGTGCCTACGAGCAGTACTTC.

This rearrangement joins TRBV11-3 to TRBJ1-1, with a tentative D call TRBD1 (5 bases). V gave up 2 bases and J gave up 1 base, with 8 bases separating them. CDR3 length: 14 residues. Germline loops: CDR1 SGHNT, CDR2 YENEEA. This CDR3 is CASSLRGTNTEAFF. The CDR3 coding sequence is TGTGCCAGCAGCTTACGAGGGACGAACACTGAAGCTTTCTTT.